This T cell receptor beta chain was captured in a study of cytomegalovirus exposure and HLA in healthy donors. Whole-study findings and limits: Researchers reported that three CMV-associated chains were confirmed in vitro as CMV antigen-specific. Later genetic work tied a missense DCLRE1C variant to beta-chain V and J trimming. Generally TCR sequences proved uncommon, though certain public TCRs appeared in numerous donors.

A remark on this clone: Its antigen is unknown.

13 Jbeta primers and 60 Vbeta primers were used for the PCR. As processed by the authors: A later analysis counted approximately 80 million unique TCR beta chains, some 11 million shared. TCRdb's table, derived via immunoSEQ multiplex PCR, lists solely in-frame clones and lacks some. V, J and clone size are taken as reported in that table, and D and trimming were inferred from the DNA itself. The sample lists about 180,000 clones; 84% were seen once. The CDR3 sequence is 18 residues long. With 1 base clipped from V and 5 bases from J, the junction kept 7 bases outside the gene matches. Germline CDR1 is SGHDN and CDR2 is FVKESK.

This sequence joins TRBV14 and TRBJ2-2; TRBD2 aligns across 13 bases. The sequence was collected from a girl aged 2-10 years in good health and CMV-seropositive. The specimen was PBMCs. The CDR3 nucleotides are TGTGCCAGCAGCCAAGGCCGGACTAGCGGGAGTATAACCGGGGAGCTGTTTTTT. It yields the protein CASSQGRTSGSITGELFF.